Listed here are 2 T cell receptor beta chains from one sample, sequenced in a study of spatial heterogeneity in lung cancer (dated by TCRdb to about 2019). Library preparation used 5' RACE. TCRdb names NextSeq 500 as the instrument used. TCRdb reprocessing: public reads trimmed at Q25 with fastp, clones called with MiXCR, in-frame beta chains kept. Records with the same CDR3 protein are collapsed into one entry carrying the most frequent genes and DNA. In this sample the table shows some 12,000 distinct CDR3 sequences, approximately 6% of which occur a single time. 10% of the sample rests with the top ten. The time point label, as the study defines it: sample taken at primary tumor resection. For TCR sequencing, whole RNA was extracted from tumor and nontumor lung tissue, or from cryopreserved PBMC samples, and no cell sorting was done. Here the sequenced sample was normal lung tissue next to the tumor, taken at surgery. The receptors were gathered from a male donor with early-stage non-small cell lung cancer.

This clonotype has ten or more counts. The chain carries TRBV7-3 and TRBJ1-1; D gene uncertain. From germline, CDR1 is SGHTA and CDR2 FQGTGA. Between the trimmed V and J ends, which lost 2 bases and 4 bases, there was a span of 8 bases. The length of the CDR3 is 13 residues. The CDR3 bases are TGTGCCAGCAGCTTATTAGTGAGCACTGAAGCTTTCTTT. This gives the protein CASSLLVSTEAFF.

This clonotype has ten or more counts. This rearrangement joins TRBV10-3 to TRBJ2-7, with D possibly being TRBD2 (5 bases). The germline CDR1 and CDR2 sequences are ENHRY and SYGVKD. CDR3 size: 15 residues. V was clipped by 6 bases and J by 3 bases, with 18 bases between them. This CDR3 reads CAISSSGTISYEQYF. CDR3 DNA: TGTGCCATCAGCTCAAGCGGAACCATTAGCTACGAGCAGTACTTC.